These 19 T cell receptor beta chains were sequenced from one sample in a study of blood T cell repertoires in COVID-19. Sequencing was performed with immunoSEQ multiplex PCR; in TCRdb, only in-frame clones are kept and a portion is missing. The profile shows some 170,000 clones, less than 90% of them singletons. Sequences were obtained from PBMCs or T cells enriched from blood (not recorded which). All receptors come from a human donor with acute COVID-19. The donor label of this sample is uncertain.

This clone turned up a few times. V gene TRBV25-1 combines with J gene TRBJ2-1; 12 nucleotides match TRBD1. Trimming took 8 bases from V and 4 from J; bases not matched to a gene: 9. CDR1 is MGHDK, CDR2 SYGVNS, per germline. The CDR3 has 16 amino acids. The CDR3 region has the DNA TGTGCCAGCCGTCCGGTGGGACAGGGGGCTTACAATGAGCAGTTCTTC. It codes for CASRPVGQGAYNEQFF.

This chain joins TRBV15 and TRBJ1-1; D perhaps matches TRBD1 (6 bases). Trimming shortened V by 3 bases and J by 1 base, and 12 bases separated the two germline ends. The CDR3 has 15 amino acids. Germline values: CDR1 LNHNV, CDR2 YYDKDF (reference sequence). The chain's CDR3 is CATSSGGASNTEAFF. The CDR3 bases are TGTGCCACCAGCAGTGGGGGGGCCTCGAACACTGAAGCTTTCTTT.

The CDR3 bases are TGTGCCAGCAGATTTTACTTGCCCGGGGGTCCTGACCCCTACGAGCAGTACTTC. Encoded protein: CASRFYLPGGPDPYEQYF. V usage is TRBV2 and J usage is TRBJ2-7, with TRBD2 as a possible D gene (6 bases). Trimming took off 6 bases at V and 2 bases at J, with 26 bases between the two ends. CDR3 length equals 18 residues. Germline CDR1 SNHLY, CDR2 FYNNEI. The variable domain in full, with the rest retrieved from reference TRBV2 and TRBJ2-7, is EPEVTQTPSHQVTQMGQEVILRCVPISNHLYFYWYRQILGQKVEFLVSFYNNEISEKSEIFDDQFSVERPDGSNFTLKIRSTKLEDSAMYFCASRFYLPGGPDPYEQYFGPGTRLTVT.

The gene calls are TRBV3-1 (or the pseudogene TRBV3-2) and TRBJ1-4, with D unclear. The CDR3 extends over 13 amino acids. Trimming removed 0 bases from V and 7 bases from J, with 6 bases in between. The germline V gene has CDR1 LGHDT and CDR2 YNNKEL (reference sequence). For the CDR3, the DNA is TGTGCCAGCAGCCAAGATCGCGGTGAAAAACTGTTTTTT. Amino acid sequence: CASSQDRGEKLFF.

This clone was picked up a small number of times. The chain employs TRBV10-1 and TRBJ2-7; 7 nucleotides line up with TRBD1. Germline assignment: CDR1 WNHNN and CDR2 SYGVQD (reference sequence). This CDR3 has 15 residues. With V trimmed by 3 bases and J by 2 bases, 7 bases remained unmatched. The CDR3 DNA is TGCGCCAGCAGTGACTCGGGGACAGCACCCTACGAGCAGTACTTC. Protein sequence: CASSDSGTAPYEQYF.

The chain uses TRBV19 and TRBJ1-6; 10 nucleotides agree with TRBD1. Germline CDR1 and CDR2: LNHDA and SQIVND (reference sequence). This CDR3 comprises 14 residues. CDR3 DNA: TGTGCTACGGGACAGGGGTTCCAAGATTCACCCCTCCACTTT. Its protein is CATGQGFQDSPLHF.

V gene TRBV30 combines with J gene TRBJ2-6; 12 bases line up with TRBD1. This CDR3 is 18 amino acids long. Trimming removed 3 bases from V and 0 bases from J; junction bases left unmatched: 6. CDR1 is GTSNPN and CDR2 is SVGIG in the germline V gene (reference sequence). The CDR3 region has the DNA TGTGCCTGGAGGGGGACAGGGGGCCGCCCCTCTGGGGCCAACGTCCTGACTTTC. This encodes CAWRGTGGRPSGANVLTF. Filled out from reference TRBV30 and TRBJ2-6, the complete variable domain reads SQTIHQWPATLVQPVGSPLSLECTVEGTSNPNLYWYRQAAGRGLQLLFYSVGIGQISSEVPQNLSASRPQDRQFILSSKKLLLSDSGFYLCAWRGTGGRPSGANVLTFGAGSRLTVL.

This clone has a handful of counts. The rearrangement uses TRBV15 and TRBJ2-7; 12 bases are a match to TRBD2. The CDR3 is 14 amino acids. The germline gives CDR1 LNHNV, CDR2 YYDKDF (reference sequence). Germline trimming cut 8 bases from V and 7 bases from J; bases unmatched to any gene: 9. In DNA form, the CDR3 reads TGTGCCACCGGGCATCTAGCGGGGGGGCAGGAGCAGTACTTC. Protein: CATGHLAGGQEQYF. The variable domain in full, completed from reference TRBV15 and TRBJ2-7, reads DAMVIQNPRYQVTQFGKPVTLSCSQTLNHNVMYWYQQKSSQAPKLLFHYYDKDFNNEADTPDNFQSRRPNTSFCFLDIRSPGLGDTAMYLCATGHLAGGQEQYFGPGTRLTVT.

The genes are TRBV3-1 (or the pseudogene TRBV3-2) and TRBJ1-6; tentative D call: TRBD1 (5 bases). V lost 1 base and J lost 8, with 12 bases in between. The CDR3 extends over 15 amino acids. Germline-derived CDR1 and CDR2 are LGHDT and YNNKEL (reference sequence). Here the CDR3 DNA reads TGTGCCAGCAGCCAAGGGATACGCAGGGATTCACCCCTCCACTTT. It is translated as CASSQGIRRDSPLHF.

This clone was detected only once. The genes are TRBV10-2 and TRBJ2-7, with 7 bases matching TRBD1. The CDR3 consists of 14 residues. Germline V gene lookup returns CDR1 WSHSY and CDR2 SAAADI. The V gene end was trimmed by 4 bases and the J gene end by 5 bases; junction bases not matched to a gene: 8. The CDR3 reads CASSVLGQVDEQYF. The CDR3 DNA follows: TGCGCCAGCAGTGTCCTTGGACAGGTCGACGAGCAGTACTTC.

The CDR3 loop reads CASSLGGAVSAFF. The DNA of the CDR3 is TGTGCCAGCAGTTTAGGGGGCGCTGTCTCCGCTTTCTTT. V usage is TRBV12-3 or TRBV12-4 and J usage is TRBJ1-1; the D gene is possibly TRBD1 (5 bases). CDR3 length: 13 residues. The V end lost 1 base, the J end lost 11 bases, and 14 bases lay between the germline ends.

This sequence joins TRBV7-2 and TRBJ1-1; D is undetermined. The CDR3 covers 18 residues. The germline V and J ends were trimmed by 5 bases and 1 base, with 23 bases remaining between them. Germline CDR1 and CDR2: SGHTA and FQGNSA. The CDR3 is CASSTRPRGGRENTEAFF. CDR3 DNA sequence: TGTGCCAGCAGCACTCGACCAAGAGGAGGACGGGAGAACACTGAAGCTTTCTTT.

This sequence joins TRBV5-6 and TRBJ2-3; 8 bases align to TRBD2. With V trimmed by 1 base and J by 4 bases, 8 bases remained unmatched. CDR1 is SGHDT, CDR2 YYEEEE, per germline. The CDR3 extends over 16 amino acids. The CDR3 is CASSLKRGYSADTQYF. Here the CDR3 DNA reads TGTGCCAGCAGCTTGAAGCGGGGGTACTCGGCAGATACGCAGTATTTT.

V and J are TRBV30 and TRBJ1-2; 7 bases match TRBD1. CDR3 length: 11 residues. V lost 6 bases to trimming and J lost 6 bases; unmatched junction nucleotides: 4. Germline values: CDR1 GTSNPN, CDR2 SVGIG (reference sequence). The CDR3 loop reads CACTGENGYTF. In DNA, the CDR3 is TGTGCCTGTACAGGGGAGAATGGCTACACCTTC.

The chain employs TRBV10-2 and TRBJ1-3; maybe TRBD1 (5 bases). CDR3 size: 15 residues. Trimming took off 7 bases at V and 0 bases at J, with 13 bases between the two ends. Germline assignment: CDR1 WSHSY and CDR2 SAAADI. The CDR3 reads CASTPTARSGNTIYF. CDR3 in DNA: TGCGCCAGCACCCCGACAGCCCGCTCTGGAAACACCATATATTTT.

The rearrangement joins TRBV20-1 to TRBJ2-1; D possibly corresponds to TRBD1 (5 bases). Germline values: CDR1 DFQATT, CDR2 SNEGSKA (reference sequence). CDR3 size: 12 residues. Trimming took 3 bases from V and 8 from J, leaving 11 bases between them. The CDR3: CSASGQGYEQFF. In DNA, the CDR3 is TGCAGTGCTAGTGGCCAGGGATATGAGCAGTTCTTC.

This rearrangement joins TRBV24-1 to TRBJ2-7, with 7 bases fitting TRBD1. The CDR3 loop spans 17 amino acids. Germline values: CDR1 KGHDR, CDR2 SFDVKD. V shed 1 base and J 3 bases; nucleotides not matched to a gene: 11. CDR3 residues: CATSDFRLDRVSYEQYF. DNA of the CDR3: TGTGCCACCAGTGATTTCCGTCTCGACAGGGTCAGCTACGAGCAGTACTTC.

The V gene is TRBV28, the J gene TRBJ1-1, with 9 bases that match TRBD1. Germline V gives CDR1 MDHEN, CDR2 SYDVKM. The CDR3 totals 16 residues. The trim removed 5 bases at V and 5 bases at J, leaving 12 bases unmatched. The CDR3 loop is CASSQNRGRVLTEAFF. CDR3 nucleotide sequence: TGTGCCAGCAGTCAGAACAGGGGGCGCGTCTTAACTGAAGCTTTCTTT.

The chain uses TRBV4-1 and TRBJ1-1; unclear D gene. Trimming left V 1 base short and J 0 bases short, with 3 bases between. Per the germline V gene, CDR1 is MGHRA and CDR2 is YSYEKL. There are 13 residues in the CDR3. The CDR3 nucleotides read TGCGCCAGCAGCCAAGGAGTGAACACTGAAGCTTTCTTT. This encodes CASSQGVNTEAFF.